Presented here are 8 T cell receptor beta chains from one specimen sequenced in a study of OX40 agonist ivuxolimab in advanced cancers. This table comes from immunoSEQ multiplex PCR, and its TCRdb copy is limited to in-frame clones, with some not included. The sample shows some 85,000 clones, 91% of them seen only once. Material: CD4+ or CD8+ T cells sorted from blood, obtained in a trial of the OX40 agonist ivuxolimab. The receptors derive from an adult with an advanced solid tumor such as melanoma, head and neck, liver or kidney cancer.

This chain uses TRBV30 with TRBJ2-7; 8 bases are a match to TRBD2. This CDR3 is built from 13 residues. V dropped 3 bases and J dropped 6; count of bases not matched to a gene: 7. The germline V gene has CDR1 GTSNPN and CDR2 SVGIG (reference sequence). CDR3 residues: CAWRVTGGLEQYF. The CDR3 DNA reads TGTGCCTGGAGGGTTACGGGAGGGCTCGAGCAGTACTTC.

The rearrangement joins TRBV18 to TRBJ1-1; D might be TRBD1 (5 bases). Trimming cost V 1 base and J 1 base, with 10 bases left between them. Germline V gene lookup returns CDR1 KGHSH and CDR2 LQKENI. The CDR3 is made up of 15 amino acids. CDR3 coding DNA: TGTGCCAGCTCACCACTGGGGGAGGCGAACACTGAAGCTTTCTTT. Translating it yields CASSPLGEANTEAFF.

The chain couples TRBV6-6 to TRBJ2-1; 12 bases are shared with TRBD1. CDR1 and CDR2 (germline): MNHNY, SVGAGI (reference sequence). The trim removed 5 bases at V and 8 bases at J, leaving 7 bases unmatched. The CDR3 covers 15 residues. The CDR3 protein is CASSRGTGGYYEQFF. The CDR3, as DNA: TGTGCCAGCAGTCGAGGGACAGGGGGCTATTATGAGCAGTTCTTC.

This rearrangement joins TRBV28 to TRBJ2-1; tentatively, D is TRBD1 or TRBD2 (5 bases each). Germline V gene lookup returns CDR1 MDHEN and CDR2 SYDVKM. Deletions cut 3 bases from V and 1 base from J, with 13 bases between. CDR3 length: 16 residues. The CDR3 coding sequence is TGTGCCAGCAGTTTCCGGGGCACTAGGTCCTACAATGAGCAGTTCTTC. As protein: CASSFRGTRSYNEQFF.

The V call is TRBV11-2, the J call TRBJ2-4; a weak D match, TRBD2 (6 bases). Germline V gene lookup returns CDR1 SGHAT and CDR2 FQNNGV. The CDR3 runs to 15 residues. V lost 5 bases, J lost 1 base, and 12 bases lay in between. The CDR3 here is CASSNQGGAKNIQYF. CDR3 nucleotides: TGTGCCAGCAGCAACCAAGGAGGGGCCAAAAACATTCAGTACTTC.

V gene TRBV5-1 combines with J gene TRBJ2-3, with 10 bases aligning to TRBD2. The germline CDR1 and CDR2 sequences are SGHRS and YFSETQ. This CDR3 is 17 amino acids long. The V gene end was trimmed by 0 bases and the J gene end by 1 base; junction bases not matched to a gene: 5. The CDR3 sequence is CASSLEASGSGTDTQYF. Here the CDR3 DNA reads TGCGCCAGCAGCTTGGAAGCTAGCGGGAGTGGCACAGATACGCAGTATTTT.

V gene TRBV30 combines with J gene TRBJ1-5; D is ambiguous. Trimming took 0 bases from V and 1 from J, leaving 4 bases between them. CDR3 length: 13 residues. The germline gives CDR1 GTSNPN, CDR2 SVGIG (reference sequence). This CDR3 reads CAWSVQSNQPQHF. The CDR3, as DNA: TGTGCCTGGAGTGTACAGAGCAATCAGCCCCAGCATTTT. The entire variable domain, with the rest obtained from reference TRBV30 and TRBJ1-5, is as follows: SQTIHQWPATLVQPVGSPLSLECTVEGTSNPNLYWYRQAAGRGLQLLFYSVGIGQISSEVPQNLSASRPQDRQFILSSKKLLLSDSGFYLCAWSVQSNQPQHFGDGTRLSIL.

The chain carries TRBV7-9 and TRBJ2-7; 13 nucleotides line up with TRBD2. The V gene's germline CDR1 is SEHNR and CDR2 FQNEAQ (reference sequence). With V trimmed by 4 bases and J by 5 bases, 14 bases remained unmatched. This CDR3 is built from 18 residues. The CDR3 DNA is TGTGCCAGCAGCTCAGGCCAGCGAGGACTAGCGGGAGTCCACGAGCAGTACTTC. This codes for CASSSGQRGLAGVHEQYF.